This TCR beta chain was documented in a study of shared clonotypes between healthy human individuals. An even split of each subset's genomic DNA across several immunoSEQ plates was performed. Template for every sorted-subset replicate PCR totaled 150 to 250 ng DNA, 30,000 to 35,000 T cell genomes. The repertoire was sequenced with immunoSEQ multiplex PCR; TCRdb's copy has only in-frame clones and lacks some. The table records more than 2 million clones, 85% to 95% of them present only once. Points from the study as a whole: Shared clonotypes: approximately 5.3% naive CD4, roughly 3.8% naive CD8, roughly 2.2% memory CD4, more than 0.3% memory CD8.

This clone has only one observation. Its antigen is not known. The CDR3 has 12 amino acids. CDR1 GTSNPN and CDR2 SVGIG come from the germline V gene (reference sequence). The V gene lost 2 bases and the J gene lost 5 bases, with 7 bases spanning the gap. CD45RO-negative CD8 cells positively selected for CCR7 made up the naive population, which excluded terminally differentiated effector memory CD45RA+ cells. Caucasian adults residing in Nashville, Tennessee made up all the donors. The genes are TRBV30 and TRBJ2-1; D is unresolved. The sequenced material came from naive CD8+ T cells sorted from blood. This clonotype was sampled from a man between 18 and 35 years old in good health. The CDR3 region has the DNA TGTGCCTGGAGTTACTGGGACAATGAGCAGTTCTTC. It specifies CAWSYWDNEQFF.